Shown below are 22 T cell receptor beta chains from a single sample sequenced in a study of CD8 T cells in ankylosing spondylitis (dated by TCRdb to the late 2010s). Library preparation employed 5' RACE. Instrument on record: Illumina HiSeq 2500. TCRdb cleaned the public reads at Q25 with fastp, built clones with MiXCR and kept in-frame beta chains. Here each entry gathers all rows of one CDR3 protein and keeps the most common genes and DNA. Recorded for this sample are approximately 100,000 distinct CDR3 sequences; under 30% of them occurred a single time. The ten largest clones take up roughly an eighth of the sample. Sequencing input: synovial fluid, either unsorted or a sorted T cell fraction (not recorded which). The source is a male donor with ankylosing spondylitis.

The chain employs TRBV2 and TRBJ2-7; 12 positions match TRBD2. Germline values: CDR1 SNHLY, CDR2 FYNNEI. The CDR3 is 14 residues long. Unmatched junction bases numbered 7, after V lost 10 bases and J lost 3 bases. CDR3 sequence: CATTSGRTRYEQYF. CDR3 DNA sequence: TGTGCCACGACTAGCGGGAGAACCCGCTACGAGCAGTACTTC. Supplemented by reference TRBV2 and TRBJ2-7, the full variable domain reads EPEVTQTPSHQVTQMGQEVILRCVPISNHLYFYWYRQILGQKVEFLVSFYNNEISEKSEIFDDQFSVERPDGSNFTLKIRSTKLEDSAMYFCATTSGRTRYEQYFGPGTRLTVT.

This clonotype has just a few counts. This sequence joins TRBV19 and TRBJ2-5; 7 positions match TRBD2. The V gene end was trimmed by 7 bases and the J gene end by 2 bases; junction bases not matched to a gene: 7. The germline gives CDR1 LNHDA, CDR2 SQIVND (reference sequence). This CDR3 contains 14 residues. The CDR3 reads CASMAGDLQETQYF. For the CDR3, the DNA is TGTGCCAGTATGGCGGGGGATCTGCAAGAGACCCAGTACTTC. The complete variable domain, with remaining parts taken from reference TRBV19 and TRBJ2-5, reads DGGITQSPKYLFRKEGQNVTLSCEQNLNHDAMYWYRQDPGQGLRLIYYSQIVNDFQKGDIAEGYSVSREKKESFPLTVTSAQKNPTAFYLCASMAGDLQETQYFGPGTRLLVL.

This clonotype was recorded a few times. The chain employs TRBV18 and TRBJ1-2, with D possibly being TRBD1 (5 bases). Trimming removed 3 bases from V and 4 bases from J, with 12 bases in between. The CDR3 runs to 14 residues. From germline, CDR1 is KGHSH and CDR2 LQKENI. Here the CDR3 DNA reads TGTGCCAGCTCACCCCTCCCCGACAGCTATGGCTACACCTTC. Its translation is CASSPLPDSYGYTF.

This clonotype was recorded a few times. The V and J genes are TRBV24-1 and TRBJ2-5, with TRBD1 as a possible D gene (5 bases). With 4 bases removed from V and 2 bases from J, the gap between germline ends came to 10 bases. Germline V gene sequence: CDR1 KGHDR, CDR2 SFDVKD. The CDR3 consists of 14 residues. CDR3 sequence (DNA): TGTGCCACCAGTGACCAGGGAATACAAGAGACCCAGTACTTC. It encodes CATSDQGIQETQYF.

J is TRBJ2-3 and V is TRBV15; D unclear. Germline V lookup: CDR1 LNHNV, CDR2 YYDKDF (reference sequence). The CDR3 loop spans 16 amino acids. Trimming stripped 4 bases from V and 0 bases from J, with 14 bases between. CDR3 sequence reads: CATSMGGDGSTDTQYF. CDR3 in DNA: TGTGCCACCAGCATGGGCGGTGACGGTAGCACAGATACGCAGTATTTT.

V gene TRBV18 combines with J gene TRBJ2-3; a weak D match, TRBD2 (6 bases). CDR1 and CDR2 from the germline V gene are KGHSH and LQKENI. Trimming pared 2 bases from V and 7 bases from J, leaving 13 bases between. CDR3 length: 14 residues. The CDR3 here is CASSPELAGYTQYF. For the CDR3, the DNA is TGTGCCAGCTCACCAGAACTAGCTGGTTATACGCAGTATTTT.

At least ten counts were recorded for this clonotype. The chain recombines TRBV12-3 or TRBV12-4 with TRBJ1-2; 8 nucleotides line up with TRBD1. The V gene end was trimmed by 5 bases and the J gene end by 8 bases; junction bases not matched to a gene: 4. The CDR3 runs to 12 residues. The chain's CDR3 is CASSDRGDGYTF. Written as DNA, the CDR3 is TGTGCCAGCAGTGACAGGGGCGACGGCTACACCTTC.

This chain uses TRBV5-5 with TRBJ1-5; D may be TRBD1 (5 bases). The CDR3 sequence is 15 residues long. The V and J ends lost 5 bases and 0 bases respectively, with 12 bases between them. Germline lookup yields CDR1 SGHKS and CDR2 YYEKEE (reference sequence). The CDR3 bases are TGTGCCAGCAGACCTACAGGTTATAGCAATCAGCCCCAGCATTTT. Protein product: CASRPTGYSNQPQHF.

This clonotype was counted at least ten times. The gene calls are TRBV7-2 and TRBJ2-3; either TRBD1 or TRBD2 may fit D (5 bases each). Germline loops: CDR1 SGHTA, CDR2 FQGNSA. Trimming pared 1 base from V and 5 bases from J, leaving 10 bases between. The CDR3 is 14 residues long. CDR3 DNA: TGTGCCAGCAGCTTAGAAGGGGCGGGAGATACGCAGTATTTT. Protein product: CASSLEGAGDTQYF.

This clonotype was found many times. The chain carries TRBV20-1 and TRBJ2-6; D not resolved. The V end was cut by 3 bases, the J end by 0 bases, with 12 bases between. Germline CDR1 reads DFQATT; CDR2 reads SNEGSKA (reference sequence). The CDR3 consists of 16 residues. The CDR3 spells CSASIAGVSGANVLTF. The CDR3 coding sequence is TGCAGTGCTAGTATCGCCGGCGTCTCTGGGGCCAACGTCCTGACTTTC.

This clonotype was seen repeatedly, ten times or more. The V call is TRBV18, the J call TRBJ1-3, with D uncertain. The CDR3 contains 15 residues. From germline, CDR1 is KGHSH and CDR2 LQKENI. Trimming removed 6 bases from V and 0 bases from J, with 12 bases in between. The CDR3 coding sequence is TGTGCCAGCTCGCGCTCTCTTAGCTCTGGAAACACCATATATTTT. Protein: CASSRSLSSGNTIYF.

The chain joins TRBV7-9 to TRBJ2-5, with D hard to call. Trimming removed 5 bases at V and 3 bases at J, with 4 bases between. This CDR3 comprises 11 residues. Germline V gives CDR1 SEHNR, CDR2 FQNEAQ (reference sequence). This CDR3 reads CASSIKETQYF. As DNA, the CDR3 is TGTGCCAGCAGCATTAAAGAGACCCAGTACTTC.

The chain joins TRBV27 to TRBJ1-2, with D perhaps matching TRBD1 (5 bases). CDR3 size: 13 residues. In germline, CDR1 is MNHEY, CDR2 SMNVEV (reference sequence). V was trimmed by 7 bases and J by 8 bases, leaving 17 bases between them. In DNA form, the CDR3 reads TGTGCCAGCACGGGAGCTGCTGGGGGAGGCTACACCTTC. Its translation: CASTGAAGGGYTF.

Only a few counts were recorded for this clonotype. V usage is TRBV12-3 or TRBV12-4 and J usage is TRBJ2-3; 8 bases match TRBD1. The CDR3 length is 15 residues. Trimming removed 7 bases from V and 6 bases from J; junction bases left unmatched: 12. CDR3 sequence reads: CASNSHTGGKDTQYF. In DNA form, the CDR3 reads TGTGCCAGCAACTCACATACAGGGGGTAAGGATACGCAGTATTTT.

The CDR3 spells CASSAQYGEDTQYF. The DNA for the CDR3 is TGTGCCAGCAGCGCCCAATATGGGGAGGATACGCAGTATTTT. J is TRBJ2-3 and V is TRBV7-2; possibly TRBD2 for D (5 bases). Germline-derived CDR1 and CDR2 are SGHTA and FQGNSA. There are 14 residues in the CDR3. V was trimmed by 5 bases and J by 6 bases, leaving 15 bases between them.

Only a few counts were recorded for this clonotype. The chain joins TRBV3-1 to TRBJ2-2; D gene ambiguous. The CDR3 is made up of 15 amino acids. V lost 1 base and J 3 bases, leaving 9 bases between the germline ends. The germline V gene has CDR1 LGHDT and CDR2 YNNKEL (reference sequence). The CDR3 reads CASSQGDTYTGELFF. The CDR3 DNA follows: TGTGCCAGCAGCCAAGGTGACACCTACACCGGGGAGCTGTTTTTT.

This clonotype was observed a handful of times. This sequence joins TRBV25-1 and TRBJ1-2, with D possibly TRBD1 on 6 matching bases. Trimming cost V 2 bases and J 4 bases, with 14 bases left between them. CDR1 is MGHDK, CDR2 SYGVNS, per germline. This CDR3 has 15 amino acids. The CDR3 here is CASSEDTGHLYGYTF. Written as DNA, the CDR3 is TGTGCCAGCAGTGAAGATACGGGACATCTCTATGGCTACACCTTC.

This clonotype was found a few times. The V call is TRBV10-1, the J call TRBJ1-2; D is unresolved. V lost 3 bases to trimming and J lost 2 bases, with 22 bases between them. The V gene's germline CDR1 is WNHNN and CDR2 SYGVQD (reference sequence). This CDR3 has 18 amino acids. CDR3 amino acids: CASSEIGYSAGSNYGYTF. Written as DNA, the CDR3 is TGCGCCAGCAGTGAAATCGGCTATTCGGCAGGTTCGAACTATGGCTACACCTTC.

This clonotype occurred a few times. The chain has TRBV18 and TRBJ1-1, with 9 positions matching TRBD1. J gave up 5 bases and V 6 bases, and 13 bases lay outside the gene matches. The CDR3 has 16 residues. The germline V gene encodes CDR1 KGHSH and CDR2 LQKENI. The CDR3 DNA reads TGTGCCAGCTCGGAGTCTGGGACAGGGTATCGGACTGAAGCTTTCTTT. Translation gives CASSESGTGYRTEAFF.

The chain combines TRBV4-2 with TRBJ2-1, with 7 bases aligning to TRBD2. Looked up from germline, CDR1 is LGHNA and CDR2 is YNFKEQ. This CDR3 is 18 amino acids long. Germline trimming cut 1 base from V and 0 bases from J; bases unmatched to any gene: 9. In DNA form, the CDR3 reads TGTGCCAGCAGCCAAGGATGGGAGGGCGGGAGCTCCTACAATGAGCAGTTCTTC. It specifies CASSQGWEGGSSYNEQFF.

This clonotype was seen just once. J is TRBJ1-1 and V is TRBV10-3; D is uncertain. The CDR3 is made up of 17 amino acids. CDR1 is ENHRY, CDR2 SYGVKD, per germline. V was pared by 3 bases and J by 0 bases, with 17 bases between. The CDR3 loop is CAISEIRAEFMNTEAFF. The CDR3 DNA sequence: TGTGCCATCAGTGAAATTAGGGCGGAGTTTATGAACACTGAAGCTTTCTTT.

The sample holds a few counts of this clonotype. The CDR3 loop reads CSARDPTGVNEQFF. CDR3 nucleotides: TGCAGTGCTAGAGACCCGACAGGGGTGAATGAGCAGTTCTTC. This rearrangement joins TRBV20-1 to TRBJ2-1; TRBD1 matches 8 bases. The germline gives CDR1 DFQATT, CDR2 SNEGSKA (reference sequence). The CDR3 extends over 14 amino acids. The ends lost 0 bases at V and 7 bases at J; junction bases unmatched: 5.